This T cell receptor beta chain comes out of a study of T cell responses to AZD1222 COVID-19 vaccine. Study observations and caveats: Without day 14 samples, only post-peak T cell repertoires were studied. It was only a handful of AZD1222 recipients who were seropositive at baseline. Among the donors, most were white British and more were female, and clonal diversity was possibly underestimated.

The CDR3 runs to 15 residues. V lost 1 base, J lost 10 bases, and 15 bases lay in between. Germline V gene lookup returns CDR1 SGHRS and CDR2 YFSETQ. Libraries were prepared by immunoSEQ multiplex PCR; TCRdb keeps only in-frame clonotypes and omits some of them. Of approximately 220,000 clones listed, about 93% are singletons. With respect to this clone: No antigen is known for it.

The receptor's source is an adult in good health. The chain uses TRBV5-1 and TRBJ1-6; D is perhaps TRBD1 (6 bases). The sample consisted of peripheral blood, taken on day 0 of MenACWY control vaccination. The CDR3 DNA reads as TGCGCCAGCAGCTTGCCGGCCAGGGGAGGATCACCCCTCCACTTT. This translates into CASSLPARGGSPLHF. The variable domain in full, with the rest retrieved from reference TRBV5-1 and TRBJ1-6, is KAGVTQTPRYLIKTRGQQVTLSCSPISGHRSVSWYQQTPGQGLQFLFEYFSETQRNKGNFPGRFSGRQFSNSRSEMNVSTLELGDSALYLCASSLPARGGSPLHFGNGTRLTVT.